The rows below give T cell receptor beta chains drawn from one sample of a study of Graves' ophthalmopathy and Graves' hyperthyroidism. One entry per CDR3 protein results from TCRdb running MiXCR on the multiplex PCR reads. Of about 400,000 distinct CDR3 sequences listed, 15% were seen once; the top ten hold approximately 7%. The sequenced sample was peripheral blood. The receptors stem from a woman aged 18-29 years with stable Graves' hyperthyroidism. Both conserved end residues are part of each CDR3. The order of the fields is J gene, clone size, V gene, D gene, CDR3 DNA, CDR3 protein. A D gene is named only where the DNA matches it firmly. Only some rows state a clone size, as once, few, many or a class for expanded clones.

TRBJ2-5,many,TRBV20-1,TRBD2,TGCAGTGCTAGAGATCAGGGAGCGGGGGGGCAAGAGACCCAGTACTTC,CSARDQGAGGQETQYF
TRBJ2-2,many,TRBV6-5,.,TGTGCCAGCAGTTACTCTGGGGCCCTGGGCACCGGGGAGCTGTTTTTT,CASSYSGALGTGELFF
TRBJ2-3,few,TRBV12-3/TRBV12-4,.,TGTGCCAGCAGTTTAGCGACTAGCACAGATACGCAGTATTTT,CASSLATSTDTQYF
TRBJ2-7,.,TRBV19,TRBD2,TGTGCCAGTAGTTTTGCGGGAGAAATCTACGAGCAGTACTTC,CASSFAGEIYEQYF
TRBJ2-5,.,TRBV4-2,.,TGTGCCAGCAGCCAGGTAGTCGCGGGGGCTGGAGAGACCCAGTACTTC,CASSQVVAGAGETQYF
TRBJ2-2,.,TRBV4-2,.,TGTGCCAGCAGCCAACAAATCGGGACCCTCAGGGCCGGGGAGCTGTTTTTT,CASSQQIGTLRAGELFF
TRBJ2-5,many,TRBV11-2,.,TGTGCCAGCACGGGGGATACGGAGACCCAGTACTTC,CASTGDTETQYF
TRBJ2-3,few,TRBV27,TRBD2,TGTGCCACCTCGGGGGGGCGGGAGTTGGGGGGCACAGATACGCAGTATTTT,CATSGGRELGGTDTQYF
TRBJ1-1,.,TRBV28,.,TGTGCCAGCAGTGGGTCAGGGGCTATGAACACTGAAGCTTTCTTT,CASSGSGAMNTEAFF
TRBJ2-2,few,TRBV11-2,.,TGTGCCAGCAGCATCCCGGGGGTTAAACGGGGCGGGGAGCTGTTTTTT,CASSIPGVKRGGELFF
TRBJ2-2,many,TRBV5-5,TRBD1,TGTGCCAGCAGCTACGGGACAGGGGCTATCGGGGAGCTGTTTTTT,CASSYGTGAIGELFF
TRBJ1-5,many,TRBV6-1,.,TGTGCCAGCAGTGAATGGGGGGGCCGGGTTGAGCCCCAGCATTTT,CASSEWGGRVEPQHF
TRBJ1-2,many,TRBV13,.,TGTGCCAGCAGCTTAACAGGGAGAGCTTCGAGCTACACCTTC,CASSLTGRASSYTF
TRBJ2-4,many,TRBV7-2,.,TGTGCCAGCAGCTTTAATGGGGGGATAGCCAAAAACATTCAGTACTTC,CASSFNGGIAKNIQYF
TRBJ1-1,many,TRBV7-9,TRBD1,TGTGCCAGCAGCCGGGACTTGACAGGGATCCATTTT,CASSRDLTGIHF
TRBJ1-2,many,TRBV4-1,.,TGCGCCAGCAGCCCCCCCCCCTCGCAGGACTATGGCTACACCTTC,CASSPPPSQDYGYTF
TRBJ1-2,.,TRBV2,.,TGTGCCAGCAGGGTCGGCGGACAGTTTCGCCCCCATGGCTACACCTTC,CASRVGGQFRPHGYTF
TRBJ2-7,many,TRBV6-1,TRBD2,TGTGCCAGCTCCAACTTTCCGGGACTAGATCTCTACGAGCAGTACTTC,CASSNFPGLDLYEQYF
TRBJ1-5,many,TRBV15,TRBD1,TGTGCCACCAGCAGAGGACAGGGGATGGGCAATCAGCCCCAGCATTTT,CATSRGQGMGNQPQHF
TRBJ2-1,few,TRBV7-9,.,TGTGCCAGCAGCTTAGGGGCGAAGGAGGGCAATGAGCAGTTCTTC,CASSLGAKEGNEQFF
TRBJ2-7,many,TRBV5-1,TRBD1,TGCGCCAGCAGCCGGGACAGGGATCCGGGAGAGCAGTACTTC,CASSRDRDPGEQYF
TRBJ2-5,many,TRBV20-1,.,TGCAGTGCTACCGGGGATTCGCCACGGGAGACCCAGTACTTC,CSATGDSPRETQYF
TRBJ1-1,.,TRBV10-3,.,TGTGCCACCCGGAGTGAAAGGGGGTCACCCGCGAATGCTTTCTTT,CATRSERGSPANAFF
TRBJ2-7,.,TRBV11-2,TRBD2,TGTGCCAGCAGCTTGGCTAGCGGGAGGGGTTACGAGCAGTACTTC,CASSLASGRGYEQYF